The 3 T cell receptor beta chains below were found in one sample sequenced in a study of T cells in women clearing cervical HPV infection. Using immunoSEQ multiplex PCR, the repertoire was profiled, and TCRdb retains in-frame clones only, with some absent. Here the sample table reports some 20,000 clones. The material sequenced was blood buffy coat. Source of these receptors: a woman between 18 and 75 years old with a cervical HPV16 infection that either progressed to CIN3+ or cleared (not recorded which).

Worth noting for this clone: The CDR3 extends 3 residues past the end of the read, so its final part is completed from the germline J gene. The V gene is TRBV4-1, the J gene TRBJ2-7; 10 bases are a match to TRBD2. Germline V CDR1 and CDR2: MGHRA, YSYEKL. V lost 1 base to trimming and J lost 6 bases; unmatched junction nucleotides: 6. CDR3 length equals 15 residues. The CDR3 sequence is CASSQVASGSFEQYF. Partial CDR3 DNA: TGCGCCAGCAGCCAAGTGGCTAGCGGGAGTTTCGAG.

Note on this clone: With the read ending 3 residues before the CDR3 end, the germline J gene is used to fill in that end. The chain couples TRBV5-1 to TRBJ2-3; possible D gene TRBD2, 5 bases. Germline assignment: CDR1 SGHRS and CDR2 YFSETQ. V was clipped by 0 bases and J by 4 bases, with 12 bases between them. This CDR3 is 15 amino acids long. The CDR3 DNA, read in part, is TGCGCCAGCAGCTTGGTAGGCGGAGCGGCAGATACG. Its protein product is CASSLVGGAADT. The CDR3 in full is CASSLVGGAADTQYF.

Note on this clone: The read ends 3 residues shy of where the CDR3 ends; the end is completed using the germline J gene. The rearrangement links TRBV20-1 to TRBJ2-3, with 7 bases aligning to TRBD1. Per the germline V gene, CDR1 is DFQATT and CDR2 is SNEGSKA (reference sequence). V lost 4 bases and J lost 3; bases outside the gene matches: 10. The CDR3 has 15 amino acids. CDR3 DNA, as far as it was read: TGCAGTGCTAAGCTTCTCAGGGGGTCAACAGATACG. Encoded protein: CSAKLLRGSTDT. The whole CDR3 sequence reads CSAKLLRGSTDTQYF.